This TCR beta chain was recorded in a study of T cell responses to AZD1222 COVID-19 vaccine (dated by TCRdb to the early 2020s). A note on the overall study: AZD1222 recipients with second doses at about 4 weeks or about 12 weeks were pooled, because spike-specific TCR depth and breadth did not differ between schedules. TCR sequencing covered roughly 230 trial participants: nearly 210 given two doses of AZD1222 and 26 given two doses of MenACWY control vaccine. Trial participants were enrolled by age into subgroups of 18-55, 56-69 and 70-plus years, and around 140, 26 and 57 TCR-sequenced participants, respectively, were included in these subgroups.

The CDR3 regions of human TCRbeta chains were analyzed by immunosequencing. In the original analysis: TCRs in the repertoires were compared against a reference library of SARS-CoV-2-specific TCRs that had been generated with the MIRA antigen-specificity platform. Breadth was defined as the fraction of unique TCRs that were SARS-CoV-2-associated, and depth was defined as the fraction of total T cells that were SARS-CoV-2-associated. Using the MIRA data, each spike-specific TCR was mapped to the spike region that the TCR reacts to and placed in a CD4 or CD8 class. Log10-transformed breadth and depth values were compared by one-way ANOVA with Sidak's multiple comparisons tests. Drawn from immuneACCESS, this table holds only the in-frame rearrangements with V and J called that TCRdb kept. Clones are partly lost; checked studies trace under half to an unresolved V gene and leave the rest unexplained. V, J and clone size are taken as reported in that table, and D and trimming were inferred from the DNA itself. The sample table shows 110,000 to 150,000 clones, and around nine tenths are seen once. The ten largest clones represent 4.7% of the sample.

The paper as a whole reports these results and caveats: Participants were mostly white British and included more females than males, and it was suggested by the authors that clonal diversity may have been underestimated. The 56-69-year group was small, and its depth increase did not reach significance, likely because of low power. Conclusions about previously exposed vaccinees are limited, since just five or six AZD1222 recipients were seropositive for SARS-CoV-2 at baseline. No day 14 peak-response samples were available, so repertoires were characterized only after the peak T cell response. After two AZD1222 doses, spike-specific TCR breadth and depth were significantly higher than at day 0 and than in MenACWY recipients. Epitopes outside the regions mutated in the B.1.351 and B.1.1.7 variants were reportedly recognized by nearly half of the unique spike-specific TCRs. The whole spike protein was spanned by vaccine-associated CD4 TCRs, and dominant responses were seen in regions 160-218 and 743-854.

A remark on this clone: The antigen it binds to is not known. Per-nucleotide qualities are absent, and no much larger clonotype sits a single base away.

In the germline V gene, CDR1 corresponds to MGHRA and CDR2 to YSYEKL. The junction carries 14 bases between V and J, which are trimmed by 1 base and 5 bases respectively. Counted from cysteine to phenylalanine, this CDR3 has 15 amino acids. Solely the CDR3 DNA is kept, with 45 bases framed from the first base. The sample's time point label, in plain terms: baseline before first vaccination. Vaccinee samples were obtained from the UK trials COV001 and COV002, which included a single-blind randomized controlled phase 2/3 trial of AZD1222 (ChAdOx1 nCoV-19) in healthy adults. For TCRbeta chain sequencing, PBMC samples from trial participants were taken at day 0 and at day 28 after the second dose.

The source is an adult in good health. Sequences were derived from peripheral blood, sampled on day 0 of AZD1222 vaccination. This chain joins TRBV4-1 to TRBJ2-5; too little of a D gene remains to name it. The CDR3 has the sequence CASSQGSPSKETQYF. The sequenced DNA is TGCGCCAGCAGCCAAGGTTCGCCCTCAAAGGAGACCCAGTACTTC.